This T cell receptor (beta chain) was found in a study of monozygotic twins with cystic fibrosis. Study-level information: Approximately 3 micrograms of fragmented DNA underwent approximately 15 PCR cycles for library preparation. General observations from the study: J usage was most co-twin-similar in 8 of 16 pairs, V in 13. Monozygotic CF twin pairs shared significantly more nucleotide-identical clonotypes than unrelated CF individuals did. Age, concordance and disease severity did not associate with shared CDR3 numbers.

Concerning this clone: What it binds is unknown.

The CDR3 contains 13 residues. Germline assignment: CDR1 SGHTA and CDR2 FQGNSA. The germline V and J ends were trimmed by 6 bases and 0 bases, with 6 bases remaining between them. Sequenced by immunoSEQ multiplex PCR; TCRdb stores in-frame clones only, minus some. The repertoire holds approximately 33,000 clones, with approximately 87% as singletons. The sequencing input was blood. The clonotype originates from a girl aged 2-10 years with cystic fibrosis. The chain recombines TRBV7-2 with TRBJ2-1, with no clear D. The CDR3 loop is CASRHSSYNEQFF. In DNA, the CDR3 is TGTGCCAGCAGGCACAGCTCCTACAATGAGCAGTTCTTC.